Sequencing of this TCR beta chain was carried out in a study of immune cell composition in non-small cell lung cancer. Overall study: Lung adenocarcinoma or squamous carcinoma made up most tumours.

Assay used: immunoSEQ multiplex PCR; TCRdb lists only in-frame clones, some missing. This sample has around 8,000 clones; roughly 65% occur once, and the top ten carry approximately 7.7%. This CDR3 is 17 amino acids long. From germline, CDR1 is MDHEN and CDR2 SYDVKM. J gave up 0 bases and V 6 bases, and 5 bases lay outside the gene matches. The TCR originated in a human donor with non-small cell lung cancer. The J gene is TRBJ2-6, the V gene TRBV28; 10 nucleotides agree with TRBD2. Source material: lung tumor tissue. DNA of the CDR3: TGTGCCAGCAGCCCCGGGACTAGCGCCTCTGGGGCCAACGTCCTGACTTTC. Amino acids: CASSPGTSASGANVLTF.